Presented here are 12 T cell receptor beta chains from one specimen sequenced in a study of cytotoxic CD8 clonotypes in ibrutinib-treated CLL listed by TCRdb under 2021. The method was the immunoSEQ multiplex PCR assay. Not all clones reach the TCRdb copy of this immuneACCESS table, which keeps in-frame sequences only. Checked studies attribute under half of the gap to unresolved V genes and leave the rest unexplained. For this sample the table gives about 50,000 clones, of which 57% were detected only once. The ten largest account for approximately 30% of the sample. This specimen's time point label, interpreted: roughly 2 years on ibrutinib. The sample was PBMCs, taken after 24 months of ibrutinib treatment. The receptors were sampled from a human donor with chronic lymphocytic leukemia.

The table lists this clone with a few counts. CDR3 amino acids: CASSLNSNQPQHF. CDR3 nucleotides: TGTGCCAGCAGCTTAAATAGCAATCAGCCCCAGCATTTT. The chain is built from TRBV7-8 and TRBJ1-5; no reliable D call. The CDR3 runs 13 residues. V was trimmed by 2 bases and J by 0 bases, leaving 2 bases between them. Germline loops: CDR1 SGHVS, CDR2 FQNEAQ.

This clone was seen once. V gene TRBV6-1 combines with J gene TRBJ1-2; weak D call: TRBD1 (6 bases). Between the trimmed V and J ends, which lost 2 bases and 4 bases, there was a span of 8 bases. Per the germline V gene, CDR1 is MNHNS and CDR2 is SASEGT. This CDR3 comprises 13 residues. DNA for the CDR3: TGTGCCAGCAGTGAAACAGGGACCTATGGCTACACCTTC. Protein sequence: CASSETGTYGYTF.

The chain recombines TRBV18 with TRBJ2-5; 14 bases map to TRBD2. V lost 4 bases to trimming and J lost 7 bases; unmatched junction nucleotides: 8. This CDR3 has 16 residues. CDR1 KGHSH and CDR2 LQKENI come from the germline V gene. This chain's CDR3 is CASSLGLAGGQWTQYF. Written as DNA, the CDR3 is TGTGCCAGCTCACTCGGACTAGCGGGGGGCCAATGGACCCAGTACTTC.

This clone was found once. The chain combines TRBV27 with TRBJ2-7, with 10 bases fitting TRBD1. Germline loops: CDR1 MNHEY, CDR2 SMNVEV (reference sequence). This CDR3 has 16 residues. With V trimmed by 3 bases and J by 6 bases, 11 bases remained unmatched. The CDR3 nucleotides read TGTGCCAGCAGTTTGTCCCTCGGGGACAGGGGTCGCGAGCAGTACTTC. Its protein is CASSLSLGDRGREQYF.

This chain joins TRBV2 and TRBJ2-7, with TRBD1 matching over 7 bases. From germline, CDR1 is SNHLY and CDR2 FYNNEI. The CDR3 is 14 residues long. The ends lost 1 base at V and 2 bases at J; junction bases unmatched: 2. The CDR3 region has the DNA TGTGCCAGCAGTGAAGACGGGACAGCCTACGAGCAGTACTTC. It codes for CASSEDGTAYEQYF.

This clone was seen more than once but under ten times. The chain recombines TRBV19 with TRBJ1-2, with D perhaps TRBD1 (6 bases). The CDR3 covers 16 residues. The germline V and J ends were trimmed by 7 bases and 0 bases, with 18 bases remaining between them. The germline CDR1 and CDR2 sequences are LNHDA and SQIVND (reference sequence). CDR3 sequence reads: CASMDARGLSNYGYTF. The CDR3 DNA reads TGTGCCAGTATGGATGCCAGGGGCCTTTCTAACTATGGCTACACCTTC.

This clone showed up just a few times. This rearrangement joins TRBV9 to TRBJ2-1; 10 bases agree with TRBD2. V was clipped by 0 bases and J by 1 base; unmatched bases: 4. CDR3 length equals 17 residues. Germline V lookup: CDR1 SGDLS, CDR2 YYNGEE. The chain's CDR3 is CASSVGSGGASYNEQFF. The CDR3 DNA sequence: TGTGCCAGCAGCGTAGGGAGCGGGGGGGCATCCTACAATGAGCAGTTCTTC.

The chain recombines TRBV2 with TRBJ1-1; D gene unclear. CDR1 SNHLY and CDR2 FYNNEI come from the germline V gene. V dropped 5 bases and J dropped 0 bases, with 7 bases sitting between them. CDR3 size: 13 residues. In DNA form, the CDR3 reads TGTGCCAGCAGTTACCTAATGAACACTGAAGCTTTCTTT. Its protein is CASSYLMNTEAFF.

The chain couples TRBV10-3 to TRBJ1-1; no reliable D call. The CDR3 loop spans 15 amino acids. Germline V gene data show CDR1 as ENHRY and CDR2 as SYGVKD. The V end lost 0 bases, the J end lost 1 base, and 9 bases lay between the germline ends. The CDR3 coding sequence is TGTGCCATCAGTGAGTCGCATAGGGCGAACACTGAAGCTTTCTTT. It is translated as CAISESHRANTEAFF.

The V call is TRBV21-1, the J call TRBJ2-7; the D segment call TRBD2 is taken from the table without a DNA check. TRBV21-1 has pseudogene status. This CDR3 has 18 residues. The CDR3 DNA follows: TGTGCCAGCAGCAATAGAAAAGGGAAAAACGGGATCTCCTACGAGCAGTACTTC. Its protein product is CASSNRKGKNGISYEQYF.

This clone was seen ten or more times. The genes are TRBV7-9 and TRBJ2-4; TRBD1 agrees at 9 bases. The V gene end was trimmed by 5 bases and the J gene end by 8 bases; junction bases not matched to a gene: 7. The germline V gene has CDR1 SEHNR and CDR2 FQNEAQ (reference sequence). CDR3 length equals 14 residues. The CDR3 sequence is CASSPGQGGDIQYF. Written as DNA, the CDR3 is TGTGCCAGCAGCCCGGGACAGGGTGGAGACATTCAGTACTTC.

This clone has just a few counts. The CDR3, as DNA: TGTGCCAGCAGCGGCGGGACCCCTAGAAGGGATACGCAGTATTTT. It encodes CASSGGTPRRDTQYF. This rearrangement joins TRBV11-2 to TRBJ2-3, with D perhaps matching TRBD2 (6 bases). Per germline, CDR1 SGHAT and CDR2 FQNNGV. V was pared by 5 bases and J by 6 bases, with 18 bases between. The CDR3 has 15 residues.